This TCR beta chain stems from a study of T cells in Graves' hyperthyroidism and ophthalmopathy. This clonotype has at least ten counts. There were TCR beta CDR3 regions amplified from RNA transcripts. Initially, a first-round RT-PCR of the TCR CDR3 employed the HTBI primer set. TCRdb passed the multiplex PCR reads through MiXCR, listing each CDR3 protein once. The data hold 300,000 to 450,000 distinct CDR3 sequences, with approximately 13% observed a single time. The sample, blood from the first hyperthyroidism diagnosis, precedes any ophthalmopathy symptoms. CDR3 length equals 15 residues. V lost 6 bases and J lost 1, with 15 bases in between.

The source is a man aged 25-45 years with Graves' hyperthyroidism that later progressed to Graves' ophthalmopathy. V gene TRBV12-3 or TRBV12-4 combines with J gene TRBJ1-1; D call uncertain. The specimen was blood. The CDR3: CASSHSGRKNTEAFF. The CDR3 region has the DNA TGTGCCAGCAGCCACTCCGGACGGAAGAACACTGAAGCTTTCTTT.